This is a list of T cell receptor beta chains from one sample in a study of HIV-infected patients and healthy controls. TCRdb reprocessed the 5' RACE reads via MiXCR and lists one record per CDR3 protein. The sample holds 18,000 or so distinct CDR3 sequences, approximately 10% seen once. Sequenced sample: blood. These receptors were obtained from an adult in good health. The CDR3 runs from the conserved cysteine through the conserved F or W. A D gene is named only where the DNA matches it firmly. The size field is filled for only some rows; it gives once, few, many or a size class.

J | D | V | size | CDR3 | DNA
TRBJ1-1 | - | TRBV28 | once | CASSPVGVTEAFF | TGTGCCAGCAGTCCTGTAGGGGTTACTGAAGCTTTCTTT
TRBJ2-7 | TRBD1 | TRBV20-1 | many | CSAPGQGGPYEQYF | TGCAGTGCTCCCGGACAGGGGGGACCCTACGAGCAGTACTTC
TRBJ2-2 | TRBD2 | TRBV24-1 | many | CATSDNSGNAGELFF | TGTGCCACCAGTGACAACAGCGGGAACGCCGGGGAGCTGTTTTTT
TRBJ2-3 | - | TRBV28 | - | CASSLSPGQLTDTQYF | TGTGCCAGCAGTTTATCCCCCGGACAGCTCACAGATACGCAGTATTTT
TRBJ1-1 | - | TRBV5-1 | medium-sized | CASSLMLGGRGTEAFF | TGCGCCAGCAGCTTGATGTTGGGGGGTCGGGGCACTGAAGCTTTCTTT
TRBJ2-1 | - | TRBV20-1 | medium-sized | CSTRGNSRIDEQFF | TGCAGTACACGAGGGAATTCCAGAATCGATGAGCAGTTCTTC
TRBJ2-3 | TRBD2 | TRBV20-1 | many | CSARNTGTGGLAGLDTQYF | TGCAGTGCTAGAAATACCGGGACAGGGGGACTAGCGGGATTAGATACGCAGTATTTT
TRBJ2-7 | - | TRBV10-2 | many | CATTGPEGGYEQYF | TGCGCCACCACAGGGCCAGAGGGTGGGTACGAGCAGTACTTC
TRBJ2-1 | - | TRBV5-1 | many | CASSWTGLNYNEQFF | TGCGCCAGCAGCTGGACGGGATTGAACTACAATGAGCAGTTCTTC
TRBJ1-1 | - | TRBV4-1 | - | CASSQRGEAFF | TGCGCCAGCAGCCAAAGAGGTGAAGCTTTCTTT
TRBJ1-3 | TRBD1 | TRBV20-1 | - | CSARGTGGSGNTIYF | TGCAGTGCTAGAGGGACAGGAGGCTCTGGAAACACCATATATTTT
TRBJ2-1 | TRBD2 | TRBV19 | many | CASSRGTSGRLPPTSYNEQFF | TGTGCCAGTAGCCGAGGGACTAGCGGGAGGTTACCCCCTACCTCCTACAATGAGCAGTTCTTC
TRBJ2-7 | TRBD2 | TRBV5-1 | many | CASSRLAGEVLASSSYEQYF | TGCGCCAGCAGCCGACTAGCGGGAGAGGTTCTGGCATCAAGCTCCTACGAGCAGTACTTC
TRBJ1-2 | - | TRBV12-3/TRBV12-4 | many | CASSHPEGYGYTF | TGTGCCAGCAGCCACCCGGAGGGCTATGGCTACACCTTC
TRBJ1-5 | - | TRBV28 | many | CASTPRGAARNQPQHF | TGTGCCAGCACTCCCCGGGGGGCGGCCCGCAATCAGCCCCAGCATTTT
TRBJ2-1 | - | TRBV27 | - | CASSILLSNEQFF | TGTGCCAGCAGTATCCTACTAAGCAATGAGCAGTTCTTC
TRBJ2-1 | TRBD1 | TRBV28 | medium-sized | CASSRKGQGIDF | TGTGCCAGCAGCCGTAAGGGACAGGGTATCGACTTC
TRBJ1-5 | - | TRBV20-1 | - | CSARDLRGSVNSNQPQHF | TGCAGTGCTAGAGATCTTAGGGGGTCAGTCAATAGCAATCAGCCCCAGCATTTT
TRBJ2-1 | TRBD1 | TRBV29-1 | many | CSGQAGEQFF | TGCTCGGGACAGGCGGGTGAGCAGTTCTTC
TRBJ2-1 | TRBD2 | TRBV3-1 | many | CASSQPGTSGPYNEQFF | TGTGCCAGCAGCCAACCCGGGACTAGCGGGCCCTACAATGAGCAGTTCTTC
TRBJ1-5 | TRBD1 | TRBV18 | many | CASSQTGGNQPQHF | TGTGCCAGCTCACAGACAGGGGGCAATCAGCCCCAGCATTTT
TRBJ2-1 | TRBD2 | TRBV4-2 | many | CASSQVQAGGPSYNEQFF | TGTGCCAGCAGCCAAGTTCAGGCGGGAGGGCCCTCCTACAATGAGCAGTTCTTC
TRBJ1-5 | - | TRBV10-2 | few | CASSANSNQPQHF | TGCGCCAGCAGTGCGAACAGCAATCAGCCCCAGCATTTT
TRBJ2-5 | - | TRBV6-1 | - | CASSPGEGETQYF | TGTGCCAGCAGCCCAGGGGAAGGAGAGACCCAGTACTTC
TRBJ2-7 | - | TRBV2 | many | CASREEGGQYF | TGTGCCAGCAGGGAAGAAGGGGGGCAGTACTTC
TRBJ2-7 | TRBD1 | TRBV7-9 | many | CASSSDRSLHEQYF | TGTGCCAGCAGCTCGGACAGGAGTCTTCACGAGCAGTACTTC
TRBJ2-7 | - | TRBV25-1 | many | CASSGHLYEQYF | TGTGCCAGCAGTGGACACCTCTACGAGCAGTACTTC
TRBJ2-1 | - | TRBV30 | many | CAWSLGHPDRDGQFF | TGTGCCTGGAGTTTGGGGCACCCCGACCGGGATGGGCAGTTCTTC
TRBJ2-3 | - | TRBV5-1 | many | CASSFETPGDTQYF | TGCGCCAGCAGCTTCGAGACCCCTGGAGATACGCAGTATTTT
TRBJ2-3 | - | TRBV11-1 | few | CASSYSGVSTDTQYF | TGTGCCAGCAGCTACTCGGGAGTTAGCACAGATACGCAGTATTTT
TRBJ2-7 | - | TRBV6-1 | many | CASSEDGAYEQYF | TGTGCCAGCAGTGAGGACGGGGCGTACGAGCAGTACTTC
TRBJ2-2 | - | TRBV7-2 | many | CASSYQATTGELFF | TGTGCCAGCAGCTATCAGGCCACCACCGGGGAGCTGTTTTTT
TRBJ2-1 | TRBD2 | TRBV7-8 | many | CASSLMSGIYNEQFF | TGTGCCAGCAGCTTAATGAGCGGGATCTACAATGAGCAGTTCTTC
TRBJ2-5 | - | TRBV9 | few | CASSVSEGRLETQYF | TGTGCCAGCAGCGTCTCCGAGGGGAGATTGGAGACCCAGTACTTC
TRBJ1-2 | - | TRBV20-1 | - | CSATTHHGTPANYGYTF | TGCAGTGCTACCACTCACCACGGGACGCCAGCTAACTATGGCTACACCTTC
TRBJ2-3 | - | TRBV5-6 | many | CASSLELGDTQYF | TGTGCCAGCAGCTTGGAGTTAGGCGATACGCAGTATTTT
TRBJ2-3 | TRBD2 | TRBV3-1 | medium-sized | CASSPGLAGVTDTQYF | TGTGCCAGCAGCCCGGGACTAGCGGGAGTGACAGATACGCAGTATTTT
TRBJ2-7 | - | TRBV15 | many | CATSRPQRAYEQYF | TGTGCCACCAGCAGGCCCCAGAGGGCCTACGAGCAGTACTTC
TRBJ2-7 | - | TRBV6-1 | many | CASWRDTPPSREQYF | TGTGCCAGCTGGCGGGACACTCCACCCTCGAGGGAGCAGTACTTC
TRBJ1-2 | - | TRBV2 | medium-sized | CASSGTGTKYGYTF | TGTGCCAGCAGTGGAACCGGGACAAAGTATGGCTACACCTTC